These 11 T cell receptor beta chains share one sample of origin, sequenced in a study of cytomegalovirus exposure and HLA in healthy donors. The PCR contained 60 Vbeta and 13 Jbeta primers. The repertoire was sequenced with immunoSEQ multiplex PCR; TCRdb's copy has only in-frame clones and lacks some. Of around 150,000 clones listed, about a tenth were seen once; the top ten hold 1.8%. The material sequenced was PBMCs. The receptors derive from a male donor in good health and CMV-seronegative.

The chain combines TRBV5-1 with TRBJ1-2; possibly TRBD1 for D (5 bases). Germline CDR1 reads SGHRS; CDR2 reads YFSETQ. The CDR3 runs to 16 residues. The ends were cut back, 3 bases at V and 0 bases at J, with 15 bases in the middle. The CDR3 DNA is TGCGCCAGCAGCTCGGGGGACCGATCCTCTAACTATGGCTACACCTTC. This translates into CASSSGDRSSNYGYTF.

This clone showed up just a few times. V gene TRBV19 combines with J gene TRBJ1-2; D remains ambiguous. The germline V and J ends were trimmed by 0 bases and 2 bases, with 16 bases remaining between them. Germline loops: CDR1 LNHDA, CDR2 SQIVND (reference sequence). The CDR3 is 17 residues long. In DNA, the CDR3 is TGTGCCAGTAGTATAGACCCTCTGGACGGAGGAAACTATGGCTACACCTTC. Its translation is CASSIDPLDGGNYGYTF.

This clone was found a few times. This chain links TRBV15 with TRBJ1-1, with D hard to call. Germline CDR1 is LNHNV and CDR2 is YYDKDF (reference sequence). The germline V and J ends were trimmed by 3 bases and 0 bases, with 5 bases remaining between them. The CDR3 length is 13 residues. The CDR3 sequence: CATSSSLNTEAFF. The CDR3 coding sequence is TGTGCCACCAGCAGTAGTCTGAACACTGAAGCTTTCTTT.

This rearrangement joins TRBV7-4 to TRBJ2-7; the D is unclear. The germline V gene has CDR1 SGHVT and CDR2 SQSDAQ. This CDR3 has 15 amino acids. Trimming removed 1 base from V and 7 bases from J, with 17 bases in between. The CDR3: CASSLGARGLLEQYF. The CDR3 DNA reads as TGTGCCAGCAGCTTAGGTGCTAGAGGATTATTAGAGCAGTACTTC.

The table lists this clone with a few counts. The chain combines TRBV7-6 with TRBJ2-7; TRBD1 is a possible D gene (6 bases). The CDR3 runs to 13 residues. CDR1 and CDR2 from the germline V gene are SGHVS and FNYEAQ. V shed 3 bases and J shed 5 bases, with 11 bases lying between them. The CDR3 coding sequence is TGTGCCAGCAGCTTCGAGGACAGTAACGAGCAGTACTTC. This encodes CASSFEDSNEQYF.

This chain uses TRBV10-3 with TRBJ2-7; 8 nucleotides line up with TRBD1. The CDR3 sequence is 12 residues long. Germline lookup yields CDR1 ENHRY and CDR2 SYGVKD. The V and J ends lost 6 bases and 2 bases, in that order; junction bases with no gene match: 0. CDR3 sequence reads: CAIRTGAYEQYF. CDR3 coding DNA: TGTGCCATCAGGACAGGGGCCTACGAGCAGTACTTC.

The rearrangement uses TRBV6-6 and TRBJ1-5; the D is unclear. Germline loops: CDR1 MNHNY, CDR2 SVGAGI (reference sequence). V dropped 3 bases and J dropped 4 bases, with 16 bases sitting between them. CDR3 length: 16 amino acids. CDR3 residues: CASSYGRVRENQPQHF. CDR3 sequence (DNA): TGTGCCAGCAGTTATGGGCGGGTCCGGGAAAATCAGCCCCAGCATTTT.

This clone was detected a few times. This chain connects TRBV7-9 to TRBJ1-1, with no clear D. The CDR3 has 12 residues. Trimming cost V 2 bases and J 1 base, with 2 bases left between them. Germline V gene sequence: CDR1 SEHNR, CDR2 FQNEAQ (reference sequence). The CDR3 nucleotides read TGTGCCAGCAGCTTACAGAACACTGAAGCTTTCTTT. Its translation: CASSLQNTEAFF. Based on the CDR3 plus reference TRBV7-9 and TRBJ1-1, the full variable domain is DTGVSQNPRHKITKRGQNVTFRCDPISEHNRLYWYRQTLGQGPEFLTYFQNEAQLEKSRLLSDRFSAERPKGSFSTLEIQRTEQGDSAMYLCASSLQNTEAFFGQGTRLTVV.

V gene TRBV28 combines with J gene TRBJ1-3, with TRBD1 matching over 7 bases. The J segment lost 0 bases and the V segment lost 4 bases, leaving 9 bases of the junction unmatched. The length of the CDR3 is 17 residues. Germline CDR1 is MDHEN and CDR2 is SYDVKM. The CDR3 reads CASSYYGQVLSGNTIYF. Written as DNA, the CDR3 is TGTGCCAGCAGTTACTACGGACAGGTCCTCTCTGGAAACACCATATATTTT.

The chain joins TRBV28 to TRBJ2-7, with TRBD1 identical over 7 bases. Trimming at V came to 5 bases and at J to 0 bases, leaving 7 bases not matched to a gene. The CDR3 is made up of 15 amino acids. Germline CDR1 reads MDHEN; CDR2 reads SYDVKM. CDR3: CASSPGTVNSYEQYF. For the CDR3, the DNA is TGTGCCAGCAGTCCCGGGACAGTAAACTCCTACGAGCAGTACTTC.

This chain connects TRBV2 to TRBJ2-5; D is possibly TRBD2 (6 bases). Looked up from germline, CDR1 is SNHLY and CDR2 is FYNNEI. Deletions cut 5 bases from V and 13 bases from J, with 20 bases between. CDR3 size: 13 residues. The CDR3 loop is CASSLGTGGSRYF. The CDR3 DNA follows: TGTGCCAGCAGTTTAGGGACCGGGGGAAGCCGGTACTTC.